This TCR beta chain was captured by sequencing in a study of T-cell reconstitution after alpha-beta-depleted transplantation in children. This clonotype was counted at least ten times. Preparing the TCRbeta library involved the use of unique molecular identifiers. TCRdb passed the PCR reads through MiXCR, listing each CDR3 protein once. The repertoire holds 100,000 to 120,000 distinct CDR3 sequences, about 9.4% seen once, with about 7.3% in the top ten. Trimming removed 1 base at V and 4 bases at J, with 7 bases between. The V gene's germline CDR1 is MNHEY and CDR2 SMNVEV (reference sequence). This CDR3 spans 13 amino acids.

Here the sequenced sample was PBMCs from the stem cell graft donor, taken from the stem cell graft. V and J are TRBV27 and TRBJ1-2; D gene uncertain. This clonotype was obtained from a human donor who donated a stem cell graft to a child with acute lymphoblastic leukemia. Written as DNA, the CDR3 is TGTGCCAGCAGTTTATACCCTAGCTATGGCTACACCTTC. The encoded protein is CASSLYPSYGYTF.